In this sample, the clone carrying this T cell receptor (beta chain) turned up many times. V lost 8 bases to trimming and J lost 7 bases, with 8 bases between them. The V gene's germline CDR1 is KGHDR and CDR2 SFDVKD. The CDR3 runs 12 residues. These data come from a study of patients and donors after allogeneic stem cell transplantation. MiXCR was run by TCRdb on the RT-PCR reads, yielding one entry per CDR3 protein. The sample contains around 82,000 distinct CDR3 sequences, 4% to 5% of which appear only once. Material for sequencing was blood, either unsorted or a sorted T cell fraction (not recorded which). The sequence derives from a human donor who was either an allogeneic HSCT recipient or a stem cell or donor lymphocyte infusion donor (not recorded which). It is not recorded whose cells these are; they may come from a transplant donor. The chain uses TRBV24-1 and TRBJ1-6, with unresolved D. The CDR3 loop is CATNPVNSPLHF. CDR3 bases: TGTGCCACCAACCCGGTAAATTCACCCCTCCACTTT.